This TCR beta chain emerged from a study of T cells in Graves' hyperthyroidism and ophthalmopathy. Study at large: Peripheral blood was secured at the point of initial diagnosis, before any treatment. General study results and limits: Blood samples included most of the expanded thyroid clonotypes exceeding 0.001.

The investigators amplified TCR beta CDR3 regions from RNA transcripts. During a first-round RT-PCR of the TCR CDR3, the HTBI primer set was used. Via MiXCR, TCRdb re-called the multiplex PCR reads, giving one row per CDR3 protein. The sample lists a few hundred thousand distinct CDR3 sequences, approximately 15% occurring once. Worth noting for this clonotype: Its antigen is not known.

CDR3 size: 13 residues. Germline V gives CDR1 SEHNR, CDR2 FQNEAQ (reference sequence). V dropped 4 bases and J dropped 4 bases, with 10 bases sitting between them. In the ophthalmopathy cohort, Clinical Activity Score was at least 3, NOSPECS grade at least 4, and duration under 3 months. It was uncontrolled infection, other autoimmune disease, pregnancy or lactation that excluded patients. The TCR was taken from a middle-aged woman with Graves' ophthalmopathy. The chain employs TRBV7-9 and TRBJ1-1; tentatively, D is TRBD1 (5 bases). Input material: blood. CDR3 sequence: CASSSTGTTEAFF. The CDR3 DNA reads TGTGCCAGCAGCTCAACTGGGACCACTGAAGCTTTCTTT.